The next 17 T cell receptor beta chains were all read from a single sample in a study of T-cell memory formation after mild COVID-19. TCRdb re-called the 5' RACE reads with MiXCR, one entry per CDR3 protein. This sample carries about 190,000 distinct CDR3 sequences, about 17% of them seen once, and the ten largest clones take 2.4%. The sample consisted of PBMCs or a T cell subset sorted from them (not recorded which). These receptor sequences come from an adult woman who had mild COVID-19 (a few samples of this study predate the infection). Cell type and time point are not known.

The CDR3 spells CASTGGGNQPQHF. Here the CDR3 DNA reads TGTGCCAGCACAGGGGGCGGTAATCAGCCCCAGCATTTT. The rearrangement joins TRBV12-3 or TRBV12-4 to TRBJ1-5; 8 nucleotides line up with TRBD1. The CDR3 sequence is 13 residues long. V trimming: 7 bases; J trimming: 4 bases; junction bases outside the gene matches: 3.

This clonotype was seen at least ten times. The rearrangement uses TRBV30 and TRBJ2-7, with D perhaps matching TRBD2 (5 bases). Trimming removed 0 bases at V and 0 bases at J, with 12 bases between. Germline assignment: CDR1 GTSNPN and CDR2 SVGIG (reference sequence). This CDR3 is built from 15 residues. CDR3 in DNA: TGTGCCTGGAGTGTGAGGACTCATAGCTCCTACGAGCAGTACTTC. Its translation: CAWSVRTHSSYEQYF.

The chain has TRBV25-1 and TRBJ2-5; the D is unclear. The CDR3 sequence is 15 residues long. Per germline, CDR1 MGHDK and CDR2 SYGVNS. V gave up 1 base and J gave up 1 base, with 10 bases separating them. CDR3 coding DNA: TGTGCCAGCAGTGAATTGGTCAGGTCCCAAGAGACCCAGTACTTC. This sequence encodes CASSELVRSQETQYF.

This rearrangement joins TRBV18 to TRBJ1-2; D is ambiguous. CDR3 size: 15 residues. V was shortened by 4 bases and J by 13 bases, with 25 bases between the two germline ends. Germline V lookup: CDR1 KGHSH, CDR2 LQKENI. The CDR3: CASSQAGTFEPETTF. In nucleotides, the CDR3 is TGTGCCAGCTCACAGGCGGGCACCTTTGAGCCAGAAACCACCTTC.

The chain is built from TRBV9 and TRBJ2-3, with no clear D. Germline CDR1 SGDLS, CDR2 YYNGEE. This CDR3 has 14 residues. Trimming pared 0 bases from V and 2 bases from J, leaving 7 bases between. CDR3 nucleotides: TGTGCCAGCAGCGTAGATGGGGTCACAGATACGCAGTATTTT. Protein: CASSVDGVTDTQYF.

This clonotype was seen a few times. V and J are TRBV7-2 and TRBJ2-3; 7 positions agree with TRBD2. The germline gives CDR1 SGHTA, CDR2 FQGNSA. The CDR3 is made up of 16 amino acids. Germline trimming cut 2 bases from V and 8 bases from J; bases unmatched to any gene: 13. The CDR3 region is CASSLSQPPGGGTQYF. The CDR3, as DNA: TGTGCCAGCAGCTTATCCCAGCCCCCCGGCGGGGGTACGCAGTATTTT.

The V and J genes are TRBV5-1 and TRBJ2-5; possibly TRBD2 for D (6 bases). This CDR3 region has 14 residues. CDR1 is SGHRS and CDR2 is YFSETQ in the germline V gene. Trimming pared 4 bases from V and 4 bases from J, leaving 14 bases between. DNA of the CDR3: TGCGCCAGCAGCCCCGGGACTTTTGGAGAGACCCAGTACTTC. Its translation is CASSPGTFGETQYF.

This clonotype was seen a handful of times. CDR3 loop: CASSPGDNSPLHF. The DNA for the CDR3 is TGTGCCAGCAGTCCAGGGGATAATTCACCCCTCCACTTT. The rearrangement links TRBV25-1 to TRBJ1-6, with D perhaps TRBD1 (6 bases). The length of the CDR3 is 13 residues. CDR1 is MGHDK, CDR2 SYGVNS, per germline. V was pared by 5 bases and J by 5 bases, with 7 bases between.

This clonotype was seen a few times. This chain uses TRBV29-1 with TRBJ2-3, with D unresolved. In germline, CDR1 is SQVTM, CDR2 ANQGSEA. Trimming shortened V by 8 bases and J by 2 bases, and 11 bases separated the two germline ends. The CDR3 consists of 12 residues. The CDR3 protein is CSSKTFTDTQYF. The CDR3 DNA is TGCAGCTCGAAGACTTTCACAGATACGCAGTATTTT.

This chain connects TRBV4-2 to TRBJ2-1; 7 bases line up with TRBD2. Trimming removed 5 bases from V and 7 bases from J; junction bases left unmatched: 11. The CDR3 extends over 15 amino acids. Germline V gene sequence: CDR1 LGHNA, CDR2 YNFKEQ. The CDR3 reads CASSSWAAGENEQFF. CDR3 nucleotide sequence: TGTGCCAGCAGCTCCTGGGCGGCGGGAGAGAATGAGCAGTTCTTC.

This clonotype was seen a few times. This chain joins TRBV20-1 and TRBJ2-5; 9 bases match TRBD2. Germline V gives CDR1 DFQATT, CDR2 SNEGSKA (reference sequence). Trimming removed 1 base from V and 1 base from J; junction bases left unmatched: 4. CDR3 length: 15 amino acids. The CDR3 nucleotides read TGCAGTGCTAGAGGGGTGGGACTAGCCCAAGAGACCCAGTACTTC. Its protein is CSARGVGLAQETQYF.

This clonotype was found a few times. The chain is built from TRBV3-1 and TRBJ2-7; D ambiguous. CDR3 length: 11 residues. V lost 1 base and J 7 bases, leaving 5 bases between the germline ends. Germline CDR1 LGHDT, CDR2 YNNKEL (reference sequence). The CDR3 bases are TGTGCCAGCAGCCAAGGCCGAGAGCAGTACTTC. Its protein product is CASSQGREQYF.

The rearrangement joins TRBV4-1 to TRBJ2-1; the D is unclear. The ends were cut back, 1 base at V and 5 bases at J, with 3 bases in the middle. The CDR3 has 12 amino acids. CDR1 MGHRA and CDR2 YSYEKL come from the germline V gene. The chain's CDR3 is CASSQGHNEQFF. CDR3 DNA: TGCGCCAGCAGCCAAGGTCACAATGAGCAGTTCTTC.

This clonotype appeared many times. The rearrangement links TRBV4-2 to TRBJ2-3; unclear D gene. The CDR3 is made up of 12 amino acids. V lost 0 bases to trimming and J lost 6 bases, with 4 bases between them. The germline V gene has CDR1 LGHNA and CDR2 YNFKEQ. The CDR3 here is CASSQEVDTQYF. CDR3 bases: TGTGCCAGCAGCCAAGAAGTGGATACGCAGTATTTT.

V usage is TRBV4-3 and J usage is TRBJ1-1; D is unclear. The germline V gene encodes CDR1 LGHNA and CDR2 YSLEER. V was trimmed by 4 bases and J by 1 base, leaving 10 bases between them. CDR3 length equals 14 residues. The CDR3 DNA is TGCGCCAGCAGCCCGGACGGAAAGAACACTGAAGCTTTCTTT. It yields the protein CASSPDGKNTEAFF.

This clonotype was observed once. The V and J genes are TRBV3-1 and TRBJ1-2; TRBD1 matches 8 bases. The CDR3 is 14 residues long. From germline, CDR1 is LGHDT and CDR2 YNNKEL (reference sequence). V lost 4 bases, J lost 3 bases, and 4 bases stayed unmatched. The CDR3 region is CASSRPGQDYGYTF. CDR3 sequence (DNA): TGTGCCAGCAGCCGACCGGGACAGGACTATGGCTACACCTTC.

V gene TRBV7-3 combines with J gene TRBJ2-1, with 9 bases identical to TRBD2. J lost 6 bases, V lost 8 bases, and 5 bases had no gene match. Germline CDR1 and CDR2: SGHTA and FQGTGA. The CDR3 is made up of 13 amino acids. The chain's CDR3 is CASSRAGGNEQFF. Written as DNA, the CDR3 is TGTGCCAGCTCGCGAGCGGGAGGCAATGAGCAGTTCTTC.